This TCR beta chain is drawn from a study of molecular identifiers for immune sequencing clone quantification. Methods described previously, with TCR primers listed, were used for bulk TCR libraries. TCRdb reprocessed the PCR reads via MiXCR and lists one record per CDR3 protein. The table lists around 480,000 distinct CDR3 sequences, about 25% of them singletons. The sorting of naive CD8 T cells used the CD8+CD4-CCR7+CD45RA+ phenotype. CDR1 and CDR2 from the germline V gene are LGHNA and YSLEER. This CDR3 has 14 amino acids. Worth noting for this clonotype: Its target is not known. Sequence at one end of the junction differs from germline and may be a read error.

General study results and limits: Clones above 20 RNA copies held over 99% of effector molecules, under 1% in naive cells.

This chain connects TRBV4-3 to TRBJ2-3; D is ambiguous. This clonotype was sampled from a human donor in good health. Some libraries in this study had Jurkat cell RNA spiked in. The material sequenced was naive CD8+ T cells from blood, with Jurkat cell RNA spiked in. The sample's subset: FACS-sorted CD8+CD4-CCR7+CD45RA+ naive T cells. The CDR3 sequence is CASRHAEGTDTQYF. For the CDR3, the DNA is TGCGCCAGCCGCCACGCCGAAGGGACAGATACGCAGTATTTT.